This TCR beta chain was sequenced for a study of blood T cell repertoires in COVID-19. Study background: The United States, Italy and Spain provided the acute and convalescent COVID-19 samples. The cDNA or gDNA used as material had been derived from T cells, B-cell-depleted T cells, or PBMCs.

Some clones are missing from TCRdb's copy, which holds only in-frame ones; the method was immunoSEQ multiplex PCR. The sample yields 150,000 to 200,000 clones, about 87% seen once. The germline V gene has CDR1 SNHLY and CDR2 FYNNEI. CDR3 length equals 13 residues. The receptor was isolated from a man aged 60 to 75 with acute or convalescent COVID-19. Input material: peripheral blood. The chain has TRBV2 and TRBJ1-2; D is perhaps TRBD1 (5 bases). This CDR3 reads CADKGRTYYGYTF. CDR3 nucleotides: TGTGCAGACAAGGGGCGAACTTATTATGGCTACACCTTC.